The clone carrying this T cell receptor beta chain came up many times. The sample belongs to a study of tumor-infiltrating lymphocytes in primary liver carcinoma. About the study: The patient population consisted of men and women between 30 and 69 years of age. Among the tumors, stages were T1-T3 N0M0 and sizes roughly 4.2 to 11 cm.

From unsorted bulk tissue weighing roughly 17-31 mg, DNA and RNA were co-extracted. Surgical resection was the treatment these patients received for primary liver carcinoma. Patients had chronic HBV infection and were treatment-naive. The authors made TCR beta cDNA from around 500 ng total RNA with a constant-region primer. Three nested multiplex PCR rounds, a slightly modified ARM-PCR method, built the TCR beta libraries. Rounds one and two of PCR, each of 10 cycles, were primed with TRBV1-TRBV30 forward primers and a C-beta reverse primer. Via MiXCR, TCRdb re-called the multiplex PCR reads, giving one row per CDR3 protein. The table lists roughly 86,000 distinct CDR3 sequences, about 73% of them singletons. This CDR3 spans 16 amino acids. The germline V gene has CDR1 SGHNT and CDR2 YYREEE (reference sequence). V shed 5 bases, J shed 6 bases, and the junction held 14 bases outside the gene matches.

This clonotype was sampled from a middle-aged man with primary liver carcinoma and hepatitis B virus infection. The J gene is TRBJ2-1, the V gene TRBV5-4; the match to TRBD2 covers 7 bases. The sequenced sample was tumor-adjacent normal liver tissue. CDR3 in DNA: TGTGCCAGCAGTTCCTTGGGGGAGGGCCTCTCCAATGAGCAGTTCTTC. Amino acids: CASSSLGEGLSNEQFF.